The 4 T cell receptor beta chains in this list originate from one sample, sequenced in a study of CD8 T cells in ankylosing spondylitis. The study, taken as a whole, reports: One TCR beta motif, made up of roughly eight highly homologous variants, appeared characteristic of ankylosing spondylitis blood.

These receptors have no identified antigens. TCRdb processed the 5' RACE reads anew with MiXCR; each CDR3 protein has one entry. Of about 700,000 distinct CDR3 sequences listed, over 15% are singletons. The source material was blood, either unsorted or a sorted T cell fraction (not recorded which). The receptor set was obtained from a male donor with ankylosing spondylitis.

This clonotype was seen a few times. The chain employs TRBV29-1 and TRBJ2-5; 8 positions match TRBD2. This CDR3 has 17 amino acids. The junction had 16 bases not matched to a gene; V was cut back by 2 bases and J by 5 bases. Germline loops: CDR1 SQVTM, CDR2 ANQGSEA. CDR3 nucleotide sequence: TGCAGCGTTGAATATTTAGGACTAGCCCCGGAGGGGGAGACCCAGTACTTC. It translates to CSVEYLGLAPEGETQYF.

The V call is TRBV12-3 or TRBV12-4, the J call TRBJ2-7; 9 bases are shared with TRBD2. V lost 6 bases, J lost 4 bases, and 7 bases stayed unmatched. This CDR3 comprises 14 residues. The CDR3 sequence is CASSPLAGVYEQYF. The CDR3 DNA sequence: TGTGCCAGCAGCCCACTAGCGGGCGTTTACGAGCAGTACTTC.

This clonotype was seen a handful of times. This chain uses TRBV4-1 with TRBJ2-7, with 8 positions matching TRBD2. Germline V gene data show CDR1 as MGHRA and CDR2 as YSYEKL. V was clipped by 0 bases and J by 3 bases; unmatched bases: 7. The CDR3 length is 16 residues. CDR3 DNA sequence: TGCGCCAGCAGCCAAGAGGCCAGCGGGAGTATCTACGAGCAGTACTTC. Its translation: CASSQEASGSIYEQYF.

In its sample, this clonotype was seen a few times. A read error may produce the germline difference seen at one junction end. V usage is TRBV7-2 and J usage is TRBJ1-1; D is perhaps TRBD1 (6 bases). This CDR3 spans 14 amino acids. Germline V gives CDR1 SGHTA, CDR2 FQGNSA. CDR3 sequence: CASTLGGTNTEAFF. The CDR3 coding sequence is TGTGCCAGCACCTTAGGGGGAACGAACACTGAAGCTTTCTTT.